This T cell receptor beta chain was obtained from a study of patients and donors after allogeneic stem cell transplantation. MiXCR, applied by TCRdb to the RT-PCR reads, yields one record per CDR3 protein. The sample shows tens of thousands of distinct CDR3 sequences, roughly 30% of them seen only once. CDR1 SGDLS and CDR2 YYNGEE come from the germline V gene. J was trimmed by 0 bases and V by 2 bases; bases with no gene match: 7. This CDR3 spans 17 amino acids. The clonotype originates from a human donor who was either an allogeneic HSCT recipient or a stem cell or donor lymphocyte infusion donor (not recorded which). It is not recorded whose cells these are; they may come from a transplant donor. The chain recombines TRBV9 with TRBJ2-1, with 8 bases fitting TRBD2. Sequences were obtained from blood, either unsorted or a sorted T cell fraction (not recorded which). The DNA of the CDR3 is TGTGCCAGCAGCGTCTCGACTAGCGAAGGCTCCTACAATGAGCAGTTCTTC. Protein sequence: CASSVSTSEGSYNEQFF.